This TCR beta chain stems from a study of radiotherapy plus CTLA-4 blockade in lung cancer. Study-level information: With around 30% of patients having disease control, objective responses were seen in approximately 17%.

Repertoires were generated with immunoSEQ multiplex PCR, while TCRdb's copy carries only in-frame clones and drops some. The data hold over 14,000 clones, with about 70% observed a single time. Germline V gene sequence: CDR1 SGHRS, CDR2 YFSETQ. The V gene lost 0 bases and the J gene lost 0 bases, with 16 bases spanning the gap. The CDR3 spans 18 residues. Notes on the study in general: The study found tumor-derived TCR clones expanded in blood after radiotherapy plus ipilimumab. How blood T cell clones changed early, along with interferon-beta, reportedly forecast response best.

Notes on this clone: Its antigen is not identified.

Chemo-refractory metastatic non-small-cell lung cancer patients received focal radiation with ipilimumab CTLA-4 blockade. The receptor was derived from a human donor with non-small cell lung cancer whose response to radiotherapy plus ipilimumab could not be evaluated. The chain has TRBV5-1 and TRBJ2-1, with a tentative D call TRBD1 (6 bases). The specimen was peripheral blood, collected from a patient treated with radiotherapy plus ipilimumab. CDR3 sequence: CASSLGTGFLSSYNEQFF. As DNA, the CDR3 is TGCGCCAGCAGCTTGGGAACAGGGTTTCTGAGCTCCTACAATGAGCAGTTCTTC.